This T cell receptor (beta chain) was captured in a study of follicular helper T cells after annual influenza vaccination. No donor had influenza vaccine in the prior 6 months; all lived in the community. Germline values: CDR1 MNHNS, CDR2 SASEGT. There are 14 residues in the CDR3. V gave up 5 bases and J gave up 7 bases, with 12 bases separating them. Remarks on this clone: Its antigen is undetermined.

TCRdb's table, derived via immunoSEQ multiplex PCR, lists solely in-frame clones and lacks some. The table has more than 10,000 clones, less than 85% seen once. Whole-study findings and limits: ICOS-CD38- cTfh most often held earlier Day 7 ICOS+CD38+ clones. Productive TCRB sequences came from only roughly 9-21% of cells.

Sequenced material: CXCR5- memory CD4+ T cells sorted from blood, taken 6 weeks after influenza vaccination. V is TRBV6-1 and J is TRBJ1-6; D unresolved. The receptor was derived from an adult who received the influenza vaccine. The CDR3 region has the DNA TGTGCCAGCAGTCGGATCGGGCTGAATTCACCCCTCCACTTT. Protein: CASSRIGLNSPLHF.